A single sample gave rise to the 24 T cell receptor beta chains below, sequenced in a study of CD8+ T cells in alopecia areata. RNA, once extracted, was reverse transcribed into cDNA for use as the sequencing template. Clones were sequenced by immunoSEQ multiplex PCR, and TCRdb holds only the in-frame ones, with some missing. Among roughly 150,000 clones, about three fifths were seen once, and the ten largest hold under 7.5%. The sequencing here drew on CD4+ T cells sorted from blood, taken at week 0. Receptor source: a human donor with alopecia areata.

In this sample, this clone turned up once. The chain combines TRBV19 with TRBJ1-2; no definite D call. V was shortened by 3 bases and J by 8 bases, with 10 bases between the two germline ends. This CDR3 has 12 residues. Germline assignment: CDR1 LNHDA and CDR2 SQIVND (reference sequence). Here the CDR3 reads CASSISTRGYTF. In DNA form, the CDR3 reads TGTGCCAGTAGTATCTCGACACGCGGCTACACCTTC.

The rearrangement uses TRBV29-1 and TRBJ2-5; 8 bases are a match to TRBD1. The V gene's germline CDR1 is SQVTM and CDR2 ANQGSEA. This CDR3 has 12 residues. J was trimmed by 5 bases and V by 3 bases; bases with no gene match: 2. CDR3 in DNA: TGCAGCGTTGATCAGGGGGCTGAGACCCAGTACTTC. This codes for CSVDQGAETQYF.

V usage is TRBV15 and J usage is TRBJ1-2; D is possibly TRBD1 (6 bases). Germline CDR1 is LNHNV and CDR2 is YYDKDF (reference sequence). The V end lost 1 base, the J end lost 4 bases, and 13 bases lay between the germline ends. The CDR3 sequence is 15 residues long. The CDR3 coding sequence is TGTGCCACCAGCAGAGGACAGGCCCAATTCTATGGCTACACCTTC. This translates into CATSRGQAQFYGYTF.

V is TRBV6-5 and J is TRBJ2-1, with TRBD2 matching 14 bases. Per the germline V gene, CDR1 is MNHEY and CDR2 is SVGAGI. This CDR3 contains 13 residues. Trimming took 5 bases from V and 14 from J; bases not matched to a gene: 5. The CDR3 nucleotides are TGTGCCAGCAGTGACGGACTAGCGGGGGGCGAGTTCTTC. The encoded protein is CASSDGLAGGEFF.

The genes are TRBV6-6 and TRBJ2-7; a possible D gene is TRBD2 (6 bases). Germline CDR1 reads MNHNY; CDR2 reads SVGAGI (reference sequence). V was pared by 6 bases and J by 4 bases, with 13 bases between. This CDR3 comprises 13 residues. CDR3 protein: CASRVQGGYEQYF. The CDR3 region has the DNA TGTGCCAGCAGGGTCCAAGGAGGGTACGAGCAGTACTTC.

The rearrangement uses TRBV9 and TRBJ1-1; D is uncertain. The CDR3 contains 15 residues. Trimming removed 0 bases at V and 1 base at J, with 10 bases between. Per germline, CDR1 SGDLS and CDR2 YYNGEE. The CDR3 loop reads CASSVEERPNTEAFF. In DNA, the CDR3 is TGTGCCAGCAGCGTAGAAGAGAGACCGAACACTGAAGCTTTCTTT.

This clone has only a few counts. The chain links TRBV2 to TRBJ2-1; 7 positions agree with TRBD1. This CDR3 comprises 15 residues. The junction had 6 bases not matched to a gene; V was cut back by 5 bases and J by 2 bases. Germline V gene sequence: CDR1 SNHLY, CDR2 FYNNEI. The CDR3 DNA is TGTGCCAGCAGTCCTCAGGGGGTCCCCTACAATGAGCAGTTCTTC. This gives the protein CASSPQGVPYNEQFF.

This sequence joins TRBV10-3 and TRBJ1-2, with D uncertain. Germline CDR1 ENHRY, CDR2 SYGVKD. The V end was cut by 3 bases, the J end by 2 bases, with 7 bases between. There are 13 residues in the CDR3. The CDR3 spells CAISDEVNYGYTF. Written as DNA, the CDR3 is TGTGCCATCAGTGATGAAGTAAACTATGGCTACACCTTC.

The chain joins TRBV29-1 to TRBJ1-1; no reliable D call. Trimming removed 7 bases from V and 0 bases from J, with 12 bases in between. Germline V lookup: CDR1 SQVTM, CDR2 ANQGSEA. The CDR3 consists of 13 residues. CDR3 loop: CSAMAAMNTEAFF. The CDR3 DNA follows: TGCAGCGCAATGGCCGCGATGAACACTGAAGCTTTCTTT.

The genes are TRBV4-3 and TRBJ1-1; 7 bases agree with TRBD1. Germline V CDR1 and CDR2: LGHNA, YSLEER. CDR3 length: 15 amino acids. The V segment lost 1 base and the J segment 0 bases; nucleotides outside the gene matches: 2. Here the CDR3 reads CASSQAGGLNTEAFF. In nucleotides, the CDR3 is TGCGCCAGCAGCCAAGCAGGGGGTCTGAACACTGAAGCTTTCTTT.

This chain uses TRBV5-4 with TRBJ2-2, with 7 bases identical to TRBD1. Per germline, CDR1 SGHNT and CDR2 YYREEE (reference sequence). The CDR3 covers 15 residues. V lost 3 bases to trimming and J lost 5 bases; unmatched junction nucleotides: 7. The CDR3, as DNA: TGTGCCAGCAGCTCCGCCGGGACAGCAACCGGGGAGCTGTTTTTT. Amino acid sequence: CASSSAGTATGELFF.

This clone was observed a handful of times. The rearrangement joins TRBV30 to TRBJ1-1; 7 bases are shared with TRBD1. The CDR3 is 18 residues long. Trimming removed 2 bases from V and 1 base from J; junction bases left unmatched: 16. Per germline, CDR1 GTSNPN and CDR2 SVGIG (reference sequence). CDR3 nucleotides: TGTGCCTGGAGTCCCCATTCCGATCCTCGACAGGGGAACACTGAAGCTTTCTTT. Translating it yields CAWSPHSDPRQGNTEAFF.

This CDR3 reads CASSDGNSPLHF. The CDR3 nucleotides read TGTGCCAGCAGCGACGGTAATTCACCCCTCCACTTT. The chain couples TRBV9 to TRBJ1-6; D unclear. The CDR3 covers 12 residues. The germline V and J ends were trimmed by 3 bases and 6 bases, with 4 bases remaining between them. Germline assignment: CDR1 SGDLS and CDR2 YYNGEE.

In this sample, this clone turned up a few times. This sequence joins TRBV7-9 and TRBJ2-5; D uncertain. This CDR3 contains 16 residues. CDR1 is SEHNR, CDR2 FQNEAQ, per germline (reference sequence). Trimming removed 4 bases at V and 0 bases at J, with 15 bases between. CDR3 amino acids: CASSSGLGQNQETQYF. In DNA, the CDR3 is TGTGCCAGCAGCTCAGGCCTCGGGCAAAACCAAGAGACCCAGTACTTC.

The table lists this clone with a few counts. The chain recombines TRBV6-5 with TRBJ1-5; 7 bases align to TRBD1. Germline V gene sequence: CDR1 MNHEY, CDR2 SVGAGI. With V trimmed by 5 bases and J by 6 bases, 4 bases remained unmatched. The CDR3 loop spans 13 amino acids. DNA for the CDR3: TGTGCCAGCAGTCCTCGACAGGGTCAGCCCCAGCATTTT. Protein product: CASSPRQGQPQHF.

The sample holds many counts of this clone. The chain has TRBV23-1 and TRBJ2-7; 8 bases are a match to TRBD1. TRBV23-1 is sorted into the ORF group, with uncertain function. The junction had 10 bases not matched to a gene; V was cut back by 0 bases and J by 6 bases. The CDR3 length is 16 residues. CDR3 bases: TGCGCCAGCAGTCAATCGGATGGACAGGGAAAGGTCGAGCAGTACTTC. This translates into CASSQSDGQGKVEQYF.

This sequence joins TRBV29-1 and TRBJ2-4; 7 nucleotides line up with TRBD2. This CDR3 has 13 amino acids. CDR1 SQVTM and CDR2 ANQGSEA come from the germline V gene. V dropped 7 bases and J dropped 0; count of bases not matched to a gene: 3. CDR3 DNA sequence: TGCAGCGCCGCGGGGGTAGCCAAAAACATTCAGTACTTC. It specifies CSAAGVAKNIQYF.

Notes on this clone: The sample holds other DNA sequences that translate to the same CDR3. The chain joins TRBV30 to TRBJ2-5, with unresolved D. Trimming cost V 0 bases and J 5 bases, with 7 bases left between them. This CDR3 spans 12 amino acids. The V gene's germline CDR1 is GTSNPN and CDR2 SVGIG (reference sequence). The CDR3 loop is CAWSVLRETQYF. DNA of the CDR3: TGTGCCTGGAGTGTATTGAGGGAGACCCAGTACTTC.

This chain joins TRBV10-3 and TRBJ2-3; no reliable D call. V was cut by 2 bases and J by 6 bases, with 12 bases left in between. Germline CDR1 reads ENHRY; CDR2 reads SYGVKD. CDR3 size: 14 residues. Here the CDR3 DNA reads TGTGCCATCAGTGAGGATAACGTTGTCGATACGCAGTATTTT. Encoded protein: CAISEDNVVDTQYF.

The rearrangement uses TRBV30 and TRBJ1-5; D uncertain. The germline V gene encodes CDR1 GTSNPN and CDR2 SVGIG (reference sequence). Trimming pared 0 bases from V and 3 bases from J, leaving 9 bases between. The CDR3 is 14 residues long. The CDR3 nucleotides read TGTGCCTGGAGTGTAAGCAGGTTCAATCAGCCCCAGCATTTT. Amino acid sequence: CAWSVSRFNQPQHF.

The J gene is TRBJ2-5, the V gene TRBV18; D call uncertain. V was shortened by 2 bases and J by 0 bases, with 7 bases between the two germline ends. CDR1 and CDR2 (germline): KGHSH, LQKENI. The CDR3 runs 14 residues. CDR3 region: CASSPSDYQETQYF. The CDR3 nucleotides read TGTGCCAGCTCACCAAGCGACTACCAAGAGACCCAGTACTTC.

The V gene is TRBV6-5, the J gene TRBJ2-6; tentative D call: TRBD1 (6 bases). Germline V CDR1 and CDR2: MNHEY, SVGAGI. Trimming stripped 6 bases from V and 4 bases from J, with 10 bases between. This CDR3 has 14 residues. This chain's CDR3 is CASRSGAGANVLTF. The CDR3 DNA reads TGTGCCAGCAGATCAGGGGCCGGGGCCAACGTCCTGACTTTC.

Only a few counts were recorded for this clone. The chain combines TRBV5-1 with TRBJ1-6; weak D call: TRBD1 (6 bases). CDR1 SGHRS and CDR2 YFSETQ come from the germline V gene. This CDR3 region has 12 residues. Trimming shortened V by 0 bases and J by 11 bases, and 6 bases separated the two germline ends. CDR3 sequence: CASSLEGAPLHF. CDR3 nucleotide sequence: TGCGCCAGCAGCTTGGAGGGGGCACCCCTCCACTTT.

CDR3: CAIQRVWAVNTGELFF. As DNA, the CDR3 is TGTGCCATTCAACGGGTCTGGGCGGTAAACACCGGGGAGCTGTTTTTT. The genes are TRBV19 and TRBJ2-2; D remains unclear. Germline values: CDR1 LNHDA, CDR2 SQIVND (reference sequence). Between the trimmed V and J ends, which lost 10 bases and 2 bases, there was a span of 20 bases. This CDR3 region has 16 residues. Supplemented by reference TRBV19 and TRBJ2-2, the full variable domain reads DGGITQSPKYLFRKEGQNVTLSCEQNLNHDAMYWYRQDPGQGLRLIYYSQIVNDFQKGDIAEGYSVSREKKESFPLTVTSAQKNPTAFYLCAIQRVWAVNTGELFFGEGSRLTVL.